The sequence of this TCR beta chain was determined in a study of cytomegalovirus exposure and HLA in healthy donors. General study points: HLA restriction was apparent for most CMV-associated TCR beta chains in a later analysis. In a later analysis, HLA-associated TCR beta chains were more clonally expanded than equally common others. Data from an earlier analysis indicated that most TCR beta V segments were productive either about 90% or about 30% of the time.

Per the germline V gene, CDR1 is MDHEN and CDR2 is SYDVKM. This CDR3 has 15 amino acids. Trimming cost V 2 bases and J 7 bases, with 17 bases left between them. The PCR ran on 60 Vbeta and 13 Jbeta primers. TCRdb's copy holds only in-frame clones and misses some; the assay was immunoSEQ multiplex PCR. The repertoire table contains around 140,000 clones. As concerns this clone: Antigen: not known.

The chain joins TRBV28 to TRBJ2-5; D possibly corresponds to TRBD2 (5 bases). The origin of this receptor is a woman aged 40 to 55 in good health and CMV-seropositive. The sequencing input was PBMCs. CDR3 in DNA: TGTGCCAGCAGTTTAAGGGAGATAGAGATAGGGACCCAGTACTTC. As protein: CASSLREIEIGTQYF. Combining the CDR3 with reference TRBV28 and TRBJ2-5 gives the whole variable domain DVKVTQSSRYLVKRTGEKVFLECVQDMDHENMFWYRQDPGLGLRLIYFSYDVKMKEKGDIPEGYSVSREKKERFSLILESASTNQTSMYLCASSLREIEIGTQYFGPGTRLLVL.